The present T cell receptor (beta chain) was sequenced within a study of CD8 T cells in ankylosing spondylitis. General study points: Blood from ankylosing spondylitis patients appeared to carry a characteristic roughly 8-variant TCR beta motif.

The CDR3 is 16 residues long. Germline-derived CDR1 and CDR2 are SGHTS and YDEGEE. V lost 4 bases to trimming and J lost 3 bases; unmatched junction nucleotides: 12. One entry per CDR3 protein results from TCRdb running MiXCR on the 5' RACE reads. This sample carries more than 250,000 distinct CDR3 sequences, roughly 8% of them seen once, and the ten largest clones take roughly 15%. A note on this clonotype: Its antigen remains unidentified.

Sequencing was carried out using blood, either unsorted or a sorted T cell fraction (not recorded which). The receptor comes from a male donor with ankylosing spondylitis. V and J are TRBV5-8 and TRBJ1-1; 7 bases are a match to TRBD1. CDR3 loop: CASSLNPQGRDTEAFF. The CDR3 DNA is TGTGCCAGCAGCCTCAACCCACAGGGGAGGGACACTGAAGCTTTCTTT. The full variable domain, rest sourced from reference TRBV5-8 and TRBJ1-1, is EAGVTQSPTHLIKTRGQQATLRCSPISGHTSVYWYQQALGLGLQFLLWYDEGEERNRGNFPPRFSGRQFPNYSSELNVNALELEDSALYLCASSLNPQGRDTEAFFGQGTRLTVV.